A selection of T cell receptor beta chains follows, all from one sample in a study of identical twins. TCRdb recomputed calls from the 5' RACE reads with MiXCR, one row per CDR3 protein. The sample includes about 1.7 million distinct CDR3 sequences, about 32% of them seen just once. The sample taken for sequencing was cord blood. These receptors were taken from a newborn girl in good health. The CDR3 runs from the conserved cysteine through the conserved F or W. D genes are given only for firm matches. Part of the rows lack a size; the others show once, few, many or a class for expanded clones.

v_call,clone_size,j_call,d_call,cdr3_nt,cdr3_aa
TRBV15,-,TRBJ2-1,-,TGTGCCACCAGCAGAGAGGGAGGCAATGAGCAGTTCTTC,CATSREGGNEQFF
TRBV7-9,-,TRBJ2-3,TRBD2,TGTGCCAGCAGTAAGACTAGCGGGGGGCCCGAGAGCACAGATACGCAGTATTTT,CASSKTSGGPESTDTQYF
TRBV20-1,few,TRBJ2-4,-,TGCAGTGCTAGAGGGAGCTTAGCCAAAAACATTCAGTACTTC,CSARGSLAKNIQYF
TRBV19,-,TRBJ1-4,-,TGTGCCAGTAGATCGCCACAGAAGAATGAAAAACTGTTTTTT,CASRSPQKNEKLFF
TRBV20-1,-,TRBJ2-5,-,TGCAGTGCTACGGACTCAATACAAGAGACCCAGTACTTC,CSATDSIQETQYF
TRBV5-1,few,TRBJ2-7,TRBD2,TGCGCCAGCAGCCATCAGCGGGGGGGTATTTACGAGCAGTACTTC,CASSHQRGGIYEQYF
TRBV27,-,TRBJ2-7,TRBD2,TGTGCCAGCAGTTTACTCCCCCTAGTAGCGGGGGTGTTTAATGAGCAGTACTTC,CASSLLPLVAGVFNEQYF
TRBV7-2,few,TRBJ2-7,TRBD2,TGTGCCAGCAGCTTAGCCCTGACTAGCGGGAGCCACGAGCAGTACTTC,CASSLALTSGSHEQYF
TRBV19,-,TRBJ1-5,-,TGTGCCAGTAGTATCCGGGACACTAATCAGCCCCAGCATTTT,CASSIRDTNQPQHF
TRBV27,many,TRBJ2-2,-,TGTGCCAGCAGTTTGTCTAGGGCAGGGGAGCTGTTTTTT,CASSLSRAGELFF
TRBV20-1,-,TRBJ2-7,TRBD2,TGCAGTGCTACTACCGGGACTACCTACGAGCAGTACTTC,CSATTGTTYEQYF
TRBV14,-,TRBJ1-1,-,TGTGCCAGCAGCCAAGATTATAAGAACACTGAAGCTTTCTTT,CASSQDYKNTEAFF
TRBV2,few,TRBJ2-1,TRBD2,TGTGCCGGGTTAGCGGGGGTTCTCTACAATGAGCAGTTCTTC,CAGLAGVLYNEQFF
TRBV12-3/TRBV12-4,few,TRBJ1-5,-,TGTGCCAGCAGTCCGCTGGGGGAGCCCCAGCATTTT,CASSPLGEPQHF
TRBV6-2/TRBV6-3,-,TRBJ2-7,-,TGTGCCAGCAGTTACGTTGGAGTCTTCCACGAGCAGTACTTC,CASSYVGVFHEQYF
TRBV2,few,TRBJ2-2,-,TGTGCCAGCAGTGAGAGCGCACCGAACACCGGGGAGCTGTTTTTT,CASSESAPNTGELFF
TRBV12-3/TRBV12-4,few,TRBJ2-1,-,TGTGCCAGCACCATCAGTACCTACAATGAGCAGTTCTTC,CASTISTYNEQFF
TRBV6-5,few,TRBJ1-6,-,TGTGCCAGCAGTTACTCCGGACAGATCGAGTCACCCCTCCACTTT,CASSYSGQIESPLHF
TRBV15,-,TRBJ2-1,-,TGTGCCACCAGCAGGGGTACGGGGACCTACAATGAGCAGTTCTTC,CATSRGTGTYNEQFF
TRBV18,few,TRBJ2-3,-,TGTGCCAGCTCACCATACCGGGGAGATACGCAGTATTTT,CASSPYRGDTQYF
TRBV6-2/TRBV6-3,few,TRBJ2-7,-,TGTGCCAGCAGTTACTCTTGGACGGCTACCGAGCAGTACTTC,CASSYSWTATEQYF
TRBV14,once,TRBJ2-7,-,TGTGCCAGCAGCCAAGGAACAGGTCGCCCGTACAATGAGCAGTACTTC,CASSQGTGRPYNEQYF
TRBV28,few,TRBJ2-7,TRBD2,TGTGCCAGCAGTTTAGCGGGAGGGAACAATGAGCAGTACTTC,CASSLAGGNNEQYF
TRBV20-1,few,TRBJ2-1,-,TGCAGTGCTAGGTGGGCGGGTGGGAGCTCCTACAATGAGCAGTTCTTC,CSARWAGGSSYNEQFF
TRBV29-1,-,TRBJ1-3,-,TGCAGCGTTGAAGATCGGTCCAGGGGAAACACCATATATTTT,CSVEDRSRGNTIYF
TRBV6-1,few,TRBJ2-1,-,TGTGCCAGCAGTGAAGCGGGGCTACCCTACAATGAGCAGTTCTTC,CASSEAGLPYNEQFF
TRBV20-1,-,TRBJ2-3,TRBD2,TGCAGTGCTCTAGGACTAGCGATAACAGATACGCAGTATTTT,CSALGLAITDTQYF
TRBV4-2,-,TRBJ1-2,-,TGTGCCAGTAGCCGGGCCCTCGACAGTAGTTATGGCTACACCTTC,CASSRALDSSYGYTF
TRBV2,-,TRBJ2-1,-,TGTGCCAGCACCGAGGTGGAGAATAGCGGCTTGGGGCAGTTCTTC,CASTEVENSGLGQFF
TRBV2,-,TRBJ2-6,TRBD2,TGTGCCAGCAGCCCCGGACTAGCGGGAGGTCCTTTCTCTGGGGCCAACGTCCTGACTTTC,CASSPGLAGGPFSGANVLTF
TRBV7-2,-,TRBJ2-3,TRBD2,TGTGCCAGCAGCTTACTTGGGGCTAGCGGGAGGAGGGCGGCAGATACGCAGTATTTT,CASSLLGASGRRAADTQYF
TRBV28,many,TRBJ2-7,TRBD2,TGTGCCAGCAGTTCTCCGGGACTAGCGGGCTACGAGCAGTACTTC,CASSSPGLAGYEQYF
TRBV20-1,-,TRBJ2-1,TRBD1,TGCAGTGCTAGCCCGGACAGGGACAATGAGCAGTTCTTC,CSASPDRDNEQFF
TRBV12-3/TRBV12-4,many,TRBJ2-7,-,TGTGCCAGCGGCTATGTGGATTCCTACGAGCAGTACTTC,CASGYVDSYEQYF
TRBV3-1,-,TRBJ2-3,-,TGTGCCAGCAGCCAAGTGCCTTGGCCCGGAGGCCCAGATACGCAGTATTTT,CASSQVPWPGGPDTQYF
TRBV25-1,-,TRBJ1-2,-,TGTGCCAGCAGTGAACTGGGGTGGGGGTATGGCTACACCTTC,CASSELGWGYGYTF
TRBV20-1,-,TRBJ2-3,-,TGCAGTGATATGGCGGCTAGCACAGATACGCAGTATTTT,CSDMAASTDTQYF
TRBV12-3/TRBV12-4,-,TRBJ2-7,-,TGTGCCAGCAGTTCCCAATGGACGCTCTCCTACGAGCAGTACTTC,CASSSQWTLSYEQYF
TRBV20-1,-,TRBJ2-4,TRBD1,TGCAGTGCTAGAGGCCTTTTACTGGGGACAGGCATTCACCCGTACTTC,CSARGLLLGTGIHPYF
TRBV9,-,TRBJ1-4,-,TGTGCCAGCAGCGTTTATAGTGGTCGACAGACTAATGAAAAACTGTTTTTT,CASSVYSGRQTNEKLFF
TRBV4-2,-,TRBJ2-6,-,TGTGCCAGCTGCCAACAAGCTCACTCTGGGGCCAACGTCCTGACTTTC,CASCQQAHSGANVLTF
TRBV6-2/TRBV6-3,few,TRBJ2-3,-,TGTGCCAGCAGTTACAACGGACGGGTCACAGATACGCAGTATTTT,CASSYNGRVTDTQYF
TRBV29-1,few,TRBJ2-3,-,TGCAGCGTCCTAGGGTACGGGGGCACAGATACGCAGTATTTT,CSVLGYGGTDTQYF
TRBV25-1,-,TRBJ1-1,-,TGTGCCAGCAGTGAATGGGGGGACACTGAAGCTTTCTTT,CASSEWGDTEAFF
TRBV3-1,few,TRBJ2-1,-,TGTGCCAGCAGCCATATTAGCGGAGGAGATGAGCAGTTCTTC,CASSHISGGDEQFF
TRBV20-1,-,TRBJ1-2,-,TGCAGTGCTAGAAGCCCCGCCGTCCTCTATGGCTACACCTTC,CSARSPAVLYGYTF
TRBV4-1,-,TRBJ2-4,TRBD2,TGCGCCAGCAGCCAACTCGGGAGGGCCTACGAGCGGTACTTC,CASSQLGRAYERYF
TRBV3-1,few,TRBJ2-7,TRBD1,TGTGCCAGCAGCCAAGAACTGGGCAGGGGGCCATCCTACGAGCAGTACTTC,CASSQELGRGPSYEQYF
TRBV2,-,TRBJ2-1,TRBD2,TGTGCCAGCAGTGAAGCGAAGGTAGCGGGAGCTGAGCAGTTCTTC,CASSEAKVAGAEQFF
TRBV14,few,TRBJ2-7,TRBD2,TGTGCCAGCAGCCATGGACTAGTTTCCTACGAGCAGTACTTC,CASSHGLVSYEQYF
TRBV9,-,TRBJ2-2,-,TGTGCCAGCAGCGTAGCGGGGGCGAACACCGGGGAGCTGTTTTTT,CASSVAGANTGELFF
TRBV29-1,-,TRBJ2-7,TRBD2,TGCAGCGTTAAGACTAGCGGGGTCTACGAGCAGTACTTC,CSVKTSGVYEQYF
TRBV6-1,few,TRBJ2-1,TRBD2,TGTGCCAGCAGTGAAACTCCTAGCGGGGGACTATCCAATGAGCAGTTCTTC,CASSETPSGGLSNEQFF
TRBV5-1,-,TRBJ2-3,-,TGCGCCAGCAGCTTTGGGCTCACCACAGATACGCAGTATTTT,CASSFGLTTDTQYF
TRBV3-1,-,TRBJ2-5,-,TGTGCCAGCAGCCAAGAGGCAGAATATGAGACCCTGTACTTC,CASSQEAEYETLYF
TRBV6-5,many,TRBJ2-7,-,TGTGCCAGCAGTTACTCGGACAGCGAGCAGTACTTC,CASSYSDSEQYF
TRBV27,few,TRBJ1-1,-,TGTGCCAGCAGCCCCGAGGGCCGTGGCACTGAAGCTTTCTTT,CASSPEGRGTEAFF